This T cell receptor (beta chain) was identified in a study of cytomegalovirus exposure and HLA in healthy donors. Across the whole study: Researchers previously reported finding fewer than 120 million unique TCR beta sequences from 170 million or so T cells.

The ends lost 0 bases at V and 0 bases at J; junction bases unmatched: 14. Germline-derived CDR1 and CDR2 are SGDLS and YYNGEE. This CDR3 has 20 residues. In the case of this clone: Its antigen is undetermined.

Study results and caveats: According to an earlier analysis, most TCR beta V segments yielded productive rearrangements about 90% or about 30% of the time.

Use of 60 Vbeta and 13 Jbeta primers characterized the PCR. Clones were read by immunoSEQ multiplex PCR, and TCRdb kept only the in-frame ones, dropping some. The profile shows about 190,000 clones, roughly 73% of them singletons. Healthy individuals who donated bone marrow served as the donors. The sequenced sample consisted of PBMCs. This clonotype originated in a woman in her 30s in good health and CMV-seronegative. This chain uses TRBV9 with TRBJ2-1; 8 bases fit TRBD2. This chain's CDR3 is CASSVGRLAGGLSSYNEQFF. The CDR3, as DNA: TGTGCCAGCAGCGTAGGACGTCTAGCGGGTGGATTGAGCTCCTACAATGAGCAGTTCTTC.